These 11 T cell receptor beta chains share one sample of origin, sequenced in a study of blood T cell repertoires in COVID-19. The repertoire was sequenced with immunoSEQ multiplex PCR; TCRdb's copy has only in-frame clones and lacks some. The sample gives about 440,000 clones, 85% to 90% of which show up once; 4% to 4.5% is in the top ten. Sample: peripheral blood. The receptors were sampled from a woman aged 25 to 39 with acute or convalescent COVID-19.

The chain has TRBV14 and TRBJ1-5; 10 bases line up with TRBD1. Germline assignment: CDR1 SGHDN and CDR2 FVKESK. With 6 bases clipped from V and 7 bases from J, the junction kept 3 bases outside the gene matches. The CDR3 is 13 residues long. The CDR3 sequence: CASREDRGQPQHF. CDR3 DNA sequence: TGTGCCAGCAGAGAGGACAGGGGGCAGCCCCAGCATTTT.

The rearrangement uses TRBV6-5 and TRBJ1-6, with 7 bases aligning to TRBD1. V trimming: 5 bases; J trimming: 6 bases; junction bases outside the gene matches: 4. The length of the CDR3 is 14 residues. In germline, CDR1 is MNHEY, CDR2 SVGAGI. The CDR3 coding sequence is TGTGCCAGCAGTAGACAGGGACCTAATTCACCCCTCCACTTT. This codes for CASSRQGPNSPLHF.

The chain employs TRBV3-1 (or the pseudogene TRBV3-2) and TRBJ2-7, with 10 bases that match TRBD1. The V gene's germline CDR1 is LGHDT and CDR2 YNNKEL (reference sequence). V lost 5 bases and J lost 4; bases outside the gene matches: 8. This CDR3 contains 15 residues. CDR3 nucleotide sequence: TGTGCCAGCAGCTGGTCCGGGACAGGGGAATACGAGCAGTACTTC. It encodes CASSWSGTGEYEQYF.

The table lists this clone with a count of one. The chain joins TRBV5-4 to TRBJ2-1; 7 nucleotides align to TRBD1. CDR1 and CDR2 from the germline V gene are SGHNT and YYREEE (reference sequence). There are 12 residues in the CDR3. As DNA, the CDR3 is TGTGGTACCGGGACAGCCGACAATGAGCAGTTCTTC. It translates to CGTGTADNEQFF. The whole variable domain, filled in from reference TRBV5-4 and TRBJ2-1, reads ETGVTQSPTHLIKTRGQQVTLRCSSQSGHNTVSWYQQALGQGPQFIFQYYREEENGRGNFPPRFSGLQFPNYSSELNVNALELDDSALYLCGTGTADNEQFFGPGTRLTVL.

In DNA, the CDR3 is TGTGCCAGCAGTCTTGACAGGGGGTTAATCCCTCCCGAGCAGTACTTC. Translation gives CASSLDRGLIPPEQYF. This chain joins TRBV6-2 or TRBV6-3 and TRBJ2-7; TRBD1 agrees at 9 bases. Germline V gene lookup returns CDR1 MNHEY and CDR2 SVGEGT. This CDR3 is 16 amino acids long. V dropped 5 bases and J dropped 6; count of bases not matched to a gene: 14.

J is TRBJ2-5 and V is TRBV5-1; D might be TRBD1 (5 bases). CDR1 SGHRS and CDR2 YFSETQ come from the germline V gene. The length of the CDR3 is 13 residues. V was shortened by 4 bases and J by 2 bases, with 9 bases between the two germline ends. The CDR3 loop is CASSKGIQETQYF. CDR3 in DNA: TGCGCCAGCAGCAAGGGGATACAAGAGACCCAGTACTTC.

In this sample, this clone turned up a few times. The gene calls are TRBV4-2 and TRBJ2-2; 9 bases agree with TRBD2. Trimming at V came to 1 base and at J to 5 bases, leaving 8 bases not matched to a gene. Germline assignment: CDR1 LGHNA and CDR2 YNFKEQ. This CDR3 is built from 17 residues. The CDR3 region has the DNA TGTGCCAGCAGCCAAGGAGGAGCGGGGGGCCGTACCGGGGAGCTGTTTTTT. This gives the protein CASSQGGAGGRTGELFF.

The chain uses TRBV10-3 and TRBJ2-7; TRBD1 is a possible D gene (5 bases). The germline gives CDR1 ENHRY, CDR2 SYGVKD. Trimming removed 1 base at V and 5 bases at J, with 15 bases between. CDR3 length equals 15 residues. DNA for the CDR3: TGTGCCATCAGTGAGTTGCAGGGAATCCCACACGAGCAGTACTTC. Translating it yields CAISELQGIPHEQYF.

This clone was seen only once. CDR3 in amino acids: CASSLVANTEAFF. The DNA of the CDR3 is TGCGCCAGCAGCTTGGTGGCGAACACTGAAGCTTTCTTT. V usage is TRBV5-1 and J usage is TRBJ1-1; the D is unclear. V lost 0 bases and J lost 1, with 4 bases in between. Germline loops: CDR1 SGHRS, CDR2 YFSETQ. This CDR3 comprises 13 residues.

CDR3 DNA sequence: TGCGCCAGCAGCTTGGGACAGGGGATACATGGCTACACCTTC. Protein: CASSLGQGIHGYTF. The J gene is TRBJ1-2, the V gene TRBV5-1, with 8 positions matching TRBD1. This CDR3 has 14 residues. V gave up 0 bases and J gave up 6 bases; unmatched junction bases: 4. Germline CDR1 is SGHRS and CDR2 is YFSETQ. Complete variable domain (other parts from reference TRBV5-1 and TRBJ1-2): KAGVTQTPRYLIKTRGQQVTLSCSPISGHRSVSWYQQTPGQGLQFLFEYFSETQRNKGNFPGRFSGRQFSNSRSEMNVSTLELGDSALYLCASSLGQGIHGYTFGSGTRLTVV.

The DNA for the CDR3 is TGTGCCATCAGTCAGGGCTACGAGCAGTACTTC. Translating gives CAISQGYEQYF. This sequence joins TRBV10-3 and TRBJ2-7, with a weak D call TRBD1 (5 bases). Germline V gene lookup returns CDR1 ENHRY and CDR2 SYGVKD. V lost 5 bases and J lost 3, with 5 bases in between. The CDR3 has 11 amino acids.